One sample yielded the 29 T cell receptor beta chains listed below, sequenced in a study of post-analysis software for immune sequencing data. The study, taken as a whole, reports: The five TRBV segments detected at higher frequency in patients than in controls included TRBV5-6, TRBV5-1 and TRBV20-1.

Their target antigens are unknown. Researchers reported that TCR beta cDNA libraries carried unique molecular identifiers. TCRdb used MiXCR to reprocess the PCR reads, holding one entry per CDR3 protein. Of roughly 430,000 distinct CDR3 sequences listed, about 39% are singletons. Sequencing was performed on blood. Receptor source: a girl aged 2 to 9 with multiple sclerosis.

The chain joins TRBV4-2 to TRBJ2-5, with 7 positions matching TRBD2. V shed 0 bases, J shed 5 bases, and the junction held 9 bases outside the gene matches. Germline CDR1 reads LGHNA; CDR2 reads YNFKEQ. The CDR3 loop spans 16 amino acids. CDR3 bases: TGTGCCAGCAGCCAAGATAAGGCGGGAGTCGAGGAGACCCAGTACTTC. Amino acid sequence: CASSQDKAGVEETQYF.

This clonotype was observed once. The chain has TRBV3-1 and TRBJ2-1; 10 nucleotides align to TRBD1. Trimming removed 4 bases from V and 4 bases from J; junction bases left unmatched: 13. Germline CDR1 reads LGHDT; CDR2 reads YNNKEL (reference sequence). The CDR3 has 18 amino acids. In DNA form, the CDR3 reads TGTGCCAGCAGCCTAGGAGGACTGACAGGGGGCAGGTACAATGAGCAGTTCTTC. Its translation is CASSLGGLTGGRYNEQFF.

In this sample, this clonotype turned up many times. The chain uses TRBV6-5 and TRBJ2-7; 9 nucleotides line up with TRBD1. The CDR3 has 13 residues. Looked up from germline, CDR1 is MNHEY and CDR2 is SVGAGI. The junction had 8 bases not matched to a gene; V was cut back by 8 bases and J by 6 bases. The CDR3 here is CASGGDRAREQYF. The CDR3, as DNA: TGTGCCAGCGGGGGGGACAGGGCCCGCGAGCAGTACTTC.

The DNA for the CDR3 is TGTGCCAGCAGCTCCCGGGACAGGGGTCATAATGAGCAGTTCTTC. Amino acid sequence: CASSSRDRGHNEQFF. The chain combines TRBV7-2 with TRBJ2-1, with 10 bases identical to TRBD1. The V gene's germline CDR1 is SGHTA and CDR2 FQGNSA. The CDR3 length is 15 residues. With V trimmed by 4 bases and J by 7 bases, 7 bases remained unmatched.

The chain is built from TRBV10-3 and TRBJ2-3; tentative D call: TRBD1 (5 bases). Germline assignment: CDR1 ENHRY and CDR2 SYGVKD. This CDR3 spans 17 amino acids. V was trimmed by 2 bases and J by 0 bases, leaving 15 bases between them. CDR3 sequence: CAISERSRESSTDTQYF. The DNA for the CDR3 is TGTGCCATCAGTGAGCGGTCCAGGGAATCTAGCACAGATACGCAGTATTTT.

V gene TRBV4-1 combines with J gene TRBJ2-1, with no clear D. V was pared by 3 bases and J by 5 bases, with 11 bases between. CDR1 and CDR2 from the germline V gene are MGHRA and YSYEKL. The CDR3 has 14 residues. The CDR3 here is CASSHVGQNNEQFF. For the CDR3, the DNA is TGCGCCAGCAGCCACGTCGGGCAGAACAATGAGCAGTTCTTC.

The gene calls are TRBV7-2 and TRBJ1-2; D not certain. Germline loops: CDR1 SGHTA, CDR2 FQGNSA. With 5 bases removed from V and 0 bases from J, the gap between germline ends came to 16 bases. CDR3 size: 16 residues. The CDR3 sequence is CASSPRRASANYGYTF. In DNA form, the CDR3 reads TGTGCCAGCAGCCCGAGGAGGGCCAGCGCTAACTATGGCTACACCTTC.

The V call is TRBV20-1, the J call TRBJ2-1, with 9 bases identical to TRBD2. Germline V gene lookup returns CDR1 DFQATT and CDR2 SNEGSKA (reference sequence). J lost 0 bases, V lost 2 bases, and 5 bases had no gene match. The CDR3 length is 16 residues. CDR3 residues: CSARLAGASSYNEQFF. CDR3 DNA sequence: TGCAGTGCTAGATTAGCGGGGGCCAGCTCCTACAATGAGCAGTTCTTC.

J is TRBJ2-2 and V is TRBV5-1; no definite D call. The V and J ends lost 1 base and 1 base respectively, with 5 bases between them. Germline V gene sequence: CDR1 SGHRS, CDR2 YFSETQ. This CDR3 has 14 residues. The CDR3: CASSLTVNTGELFF. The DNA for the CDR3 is TGCGCCAGCAGCTTGACAGTGAACACCGGGGAGCTGTTTTTT.

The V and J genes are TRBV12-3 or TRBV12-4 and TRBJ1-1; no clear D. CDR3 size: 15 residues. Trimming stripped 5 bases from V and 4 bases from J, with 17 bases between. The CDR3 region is CASSLLGTPGTEAFF. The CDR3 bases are TGTGCCAGCAGTCTGCTGGGTACCCCGGGCACTGAAGCTTTCTTT.

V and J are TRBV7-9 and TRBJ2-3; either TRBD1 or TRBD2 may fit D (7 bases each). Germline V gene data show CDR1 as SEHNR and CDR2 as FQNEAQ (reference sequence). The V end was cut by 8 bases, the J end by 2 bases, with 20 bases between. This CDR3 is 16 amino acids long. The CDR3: CASRPGGARNTDTQYF. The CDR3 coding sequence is TGTGCCAGCCGCCCAGGGGGGGCGCGGAACACAGATACGCAGTATTTT.

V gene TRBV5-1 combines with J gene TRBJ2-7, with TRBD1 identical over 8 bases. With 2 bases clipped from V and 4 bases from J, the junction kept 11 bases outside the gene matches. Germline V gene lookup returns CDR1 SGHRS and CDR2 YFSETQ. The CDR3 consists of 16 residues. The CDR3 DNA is TGCGCCAGCAGCTTCCAGACAGGGGTCTCATGGTACGAGCAGTACTTC. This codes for CASSFQTGVSWYEQYF.

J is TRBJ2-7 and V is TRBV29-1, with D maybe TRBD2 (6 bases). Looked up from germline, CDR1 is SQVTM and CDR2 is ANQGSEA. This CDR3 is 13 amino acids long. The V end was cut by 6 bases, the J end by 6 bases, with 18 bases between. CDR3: CSVVGGKWVEQYF. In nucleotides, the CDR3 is TGCAGCGTCGTTGGCGGGAAATGGGTCGAGCAGTACTTC.

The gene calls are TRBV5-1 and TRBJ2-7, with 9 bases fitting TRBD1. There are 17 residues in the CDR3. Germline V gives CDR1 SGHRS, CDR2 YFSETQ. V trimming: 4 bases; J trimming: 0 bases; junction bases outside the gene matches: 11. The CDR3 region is CASSGTLGQGLSYEQYF. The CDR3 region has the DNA TGCGCCAGCAGCGGAACACTAGGACAGGGGCTCTCCTACGAGCAGTACTTC.

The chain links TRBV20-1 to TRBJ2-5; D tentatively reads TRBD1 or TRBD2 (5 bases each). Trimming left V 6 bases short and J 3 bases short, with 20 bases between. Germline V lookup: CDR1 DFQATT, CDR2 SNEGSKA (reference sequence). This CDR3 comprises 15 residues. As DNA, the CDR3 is TGCAGTGCCATAACCTCGGGACGGGAAAAAGAGACCCAGTACTTC. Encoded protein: CSAITSGREKETQYF.

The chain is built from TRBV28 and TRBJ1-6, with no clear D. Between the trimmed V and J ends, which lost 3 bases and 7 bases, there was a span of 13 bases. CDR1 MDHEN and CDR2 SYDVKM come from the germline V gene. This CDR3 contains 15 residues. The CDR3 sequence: CASSLTGSNNSPLHF. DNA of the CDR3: TGTGCCAGCAGTTTGACTGGGTCGAACAATTCACCCCTCCACTTT.

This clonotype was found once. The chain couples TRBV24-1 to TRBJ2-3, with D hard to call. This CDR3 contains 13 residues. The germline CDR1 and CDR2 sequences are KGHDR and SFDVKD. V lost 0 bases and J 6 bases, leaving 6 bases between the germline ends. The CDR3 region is CATSDLKRDTQYF. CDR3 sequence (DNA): TGTGCCACCAGTGATTTGAAAAGGGATACGCAGTATTTT.

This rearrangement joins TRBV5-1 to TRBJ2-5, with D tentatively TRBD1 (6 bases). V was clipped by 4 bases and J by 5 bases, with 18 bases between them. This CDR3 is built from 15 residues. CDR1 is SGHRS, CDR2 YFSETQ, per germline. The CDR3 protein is CASSPEQGVRETQYF. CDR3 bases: TGCGCCAGCAGCCCGGAACAGGGTGTTCGGGAGACCCAGTACTTC.

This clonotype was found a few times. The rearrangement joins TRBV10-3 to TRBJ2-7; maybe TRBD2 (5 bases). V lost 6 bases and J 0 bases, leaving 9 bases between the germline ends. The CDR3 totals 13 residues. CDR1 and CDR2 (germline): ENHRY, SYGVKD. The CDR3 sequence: CAIREDPSYEQYF. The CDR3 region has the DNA TGTGCCATCAGGGAGGACCCCTCCTACGAGCAGTACTTC.

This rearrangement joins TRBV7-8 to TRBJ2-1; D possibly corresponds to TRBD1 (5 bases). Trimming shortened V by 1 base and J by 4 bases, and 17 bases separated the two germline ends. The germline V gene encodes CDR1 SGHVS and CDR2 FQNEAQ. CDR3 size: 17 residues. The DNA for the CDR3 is TGTGCCAGCAGCTTAGATGAAGGGGATCTATTATACAATGAGCAGTTCTTC. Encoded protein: CASSLDEGDLLYNEQFF. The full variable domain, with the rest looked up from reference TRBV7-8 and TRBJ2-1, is GAGVSQSPRYKVAKRGQDVALRCDPISGHVSLFWYQQALGQGPEFLTYFQNEAQLDKSGLPSDRFFAERPEGSVSTLKIQRTQQEDSAVYLCASSLDEGDLLYNEQFFGPGTRLTVL.

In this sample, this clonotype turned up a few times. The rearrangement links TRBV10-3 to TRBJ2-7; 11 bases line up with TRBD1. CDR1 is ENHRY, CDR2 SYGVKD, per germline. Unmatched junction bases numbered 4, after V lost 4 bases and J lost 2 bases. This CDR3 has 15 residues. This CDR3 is CAISVPGQGAYEQYF. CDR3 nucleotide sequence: TGTGCCATCAGTGTGCCGGGACAGGGGGCCTACGAGCAGTACTTC.

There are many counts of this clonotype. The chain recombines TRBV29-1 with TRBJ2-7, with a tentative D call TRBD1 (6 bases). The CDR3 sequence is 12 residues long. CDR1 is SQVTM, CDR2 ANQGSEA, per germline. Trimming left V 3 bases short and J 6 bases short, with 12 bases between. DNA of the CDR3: TGCAGCGTTGAGGGGACACCACCCGAGCAGTACTTC. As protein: CSVEGTPPEQYF.

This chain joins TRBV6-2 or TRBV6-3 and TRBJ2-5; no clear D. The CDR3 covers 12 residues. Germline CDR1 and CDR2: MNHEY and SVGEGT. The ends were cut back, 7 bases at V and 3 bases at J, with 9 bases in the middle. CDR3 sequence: CASNHNKETQYF. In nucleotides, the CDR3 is TGTGCCAGCAACCACAATAAAGAGACCCAGTACTTC.

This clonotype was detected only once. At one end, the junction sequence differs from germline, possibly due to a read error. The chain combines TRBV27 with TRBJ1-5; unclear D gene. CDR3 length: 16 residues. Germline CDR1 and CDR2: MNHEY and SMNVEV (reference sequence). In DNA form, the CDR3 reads TGTGCCAACAGTTTATCTTCTCCTTGGGATTATCAGCCCCAGCATTTT. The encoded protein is CANSLSSPWDYQPQHF.

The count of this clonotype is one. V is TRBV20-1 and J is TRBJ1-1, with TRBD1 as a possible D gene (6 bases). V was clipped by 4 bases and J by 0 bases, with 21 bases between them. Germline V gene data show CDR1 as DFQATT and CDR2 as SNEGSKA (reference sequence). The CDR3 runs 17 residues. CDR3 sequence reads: CSANIGRGYIMNTEAFF. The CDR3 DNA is TGCAGTGCTAATATAGGCAGGGGCTACATAATGAACACTGAAGCTTTCTTT.

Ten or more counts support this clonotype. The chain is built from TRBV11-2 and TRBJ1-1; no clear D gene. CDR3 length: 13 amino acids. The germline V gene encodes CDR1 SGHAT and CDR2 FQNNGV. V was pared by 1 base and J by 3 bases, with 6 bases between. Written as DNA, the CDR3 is TGTGCCAGCAGCTTAGGAGGTGACACTGAAGCTTTCTTT. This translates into CASSLGGDTEAFF. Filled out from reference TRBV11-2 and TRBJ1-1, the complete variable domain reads EAGVAQSPRYKIIEKRQSVAFWCNPISGHATLYWYQQILGQGPKLLIQFQNNGVVDDSQLPKDRFSAERLKGVDSTLKIQPAKLEDSAVYLCASSLGGDTEAFFGQGTRLTVV.

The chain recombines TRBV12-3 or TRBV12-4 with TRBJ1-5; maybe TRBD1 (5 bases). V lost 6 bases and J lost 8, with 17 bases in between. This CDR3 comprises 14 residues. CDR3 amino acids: CASRSTGLREPQHF. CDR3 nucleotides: TGTGCCAGCAGATCCACAGGCTTAAGGGAGCCCCAGCATTTT.

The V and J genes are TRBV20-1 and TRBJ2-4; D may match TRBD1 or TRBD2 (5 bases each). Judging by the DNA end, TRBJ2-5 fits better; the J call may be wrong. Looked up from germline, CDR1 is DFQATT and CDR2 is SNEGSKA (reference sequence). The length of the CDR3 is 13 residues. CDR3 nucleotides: TGCAGTGCGAAAGCCGGGACCAAAGAGACCCAGTACTTC. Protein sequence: CSAKAGTKETQYF.

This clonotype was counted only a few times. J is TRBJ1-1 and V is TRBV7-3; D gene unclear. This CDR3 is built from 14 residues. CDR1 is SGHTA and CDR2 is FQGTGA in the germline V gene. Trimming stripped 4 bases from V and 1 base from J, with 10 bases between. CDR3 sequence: CASSSRLTNTEAFF. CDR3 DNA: TGTGCCAGCAGCTCCAGACTGACGAACACTGAAGCTTTCTTT.